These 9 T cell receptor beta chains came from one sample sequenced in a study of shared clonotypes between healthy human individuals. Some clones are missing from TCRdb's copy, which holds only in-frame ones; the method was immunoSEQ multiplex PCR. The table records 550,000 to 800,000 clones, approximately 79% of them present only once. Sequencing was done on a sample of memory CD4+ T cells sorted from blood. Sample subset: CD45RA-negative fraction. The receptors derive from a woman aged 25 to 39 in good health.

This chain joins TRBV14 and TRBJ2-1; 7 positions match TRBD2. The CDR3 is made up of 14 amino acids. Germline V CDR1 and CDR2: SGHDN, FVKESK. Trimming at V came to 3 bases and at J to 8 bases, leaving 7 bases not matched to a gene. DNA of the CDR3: TGTGCCAGCAGCCAGCTAGCGGTCCGGGATGAGCAGTTCTTC. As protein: CASSQLAVRDEQFF.

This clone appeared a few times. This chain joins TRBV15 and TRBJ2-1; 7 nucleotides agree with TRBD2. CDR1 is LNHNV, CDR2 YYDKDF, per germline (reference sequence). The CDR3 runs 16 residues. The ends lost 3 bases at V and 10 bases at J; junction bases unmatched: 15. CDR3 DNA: TGTGCCACCAGCAGGGACCGATCCGATAGCGGGCGAGAGCAGTTCTTC. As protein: CATSRDRSDSGREQFF.

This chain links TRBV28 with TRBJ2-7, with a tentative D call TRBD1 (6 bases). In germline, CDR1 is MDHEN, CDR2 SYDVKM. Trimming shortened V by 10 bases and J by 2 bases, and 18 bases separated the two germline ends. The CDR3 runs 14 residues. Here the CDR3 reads CATSRKTGTYEQYF. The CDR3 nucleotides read TGTGCCACGAGCCGCAAGACAGGCACCTACGAGCAGTACTTC.

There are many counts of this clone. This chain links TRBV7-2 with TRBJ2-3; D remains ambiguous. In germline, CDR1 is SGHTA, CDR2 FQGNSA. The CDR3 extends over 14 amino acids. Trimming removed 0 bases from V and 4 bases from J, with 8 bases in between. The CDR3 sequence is CASSLALSADTQYF. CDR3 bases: TGTGCCAGCAGCTTAGCGCTTAGTGCAGATACGCAGTATTTT.

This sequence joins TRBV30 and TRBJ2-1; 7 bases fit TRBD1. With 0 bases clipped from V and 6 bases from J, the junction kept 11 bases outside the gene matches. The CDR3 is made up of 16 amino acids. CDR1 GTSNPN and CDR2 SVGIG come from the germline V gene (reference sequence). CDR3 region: CAWSVGSGTVFNEQFF. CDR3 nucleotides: TGTGCCTGGAGTGTAGGGTCGGGGACAGTCTTCAATGAGCAGTTCTTC.

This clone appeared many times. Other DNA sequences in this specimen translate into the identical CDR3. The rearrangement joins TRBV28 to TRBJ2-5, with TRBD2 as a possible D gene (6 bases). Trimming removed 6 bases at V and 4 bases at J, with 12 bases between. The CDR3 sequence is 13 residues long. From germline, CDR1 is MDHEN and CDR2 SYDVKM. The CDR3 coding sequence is TGTGCCAGCAGCCCCCCTAGCGTAGAGACCCAGTACTTC. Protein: CASSPPSVETQYF.

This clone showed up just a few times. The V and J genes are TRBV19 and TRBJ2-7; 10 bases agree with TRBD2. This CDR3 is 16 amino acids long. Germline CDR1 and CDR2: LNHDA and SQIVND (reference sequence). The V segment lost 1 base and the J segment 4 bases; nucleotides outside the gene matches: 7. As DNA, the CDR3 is TGTGCCAGTAGTATAGTCGCTAGCGGGAGAAGATACGAGCAGTACTTC. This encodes CASSIVASGRRYEQYF.

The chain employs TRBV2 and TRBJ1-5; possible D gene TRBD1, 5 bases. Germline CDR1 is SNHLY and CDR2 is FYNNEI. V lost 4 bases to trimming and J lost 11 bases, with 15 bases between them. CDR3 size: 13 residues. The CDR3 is CASSAAGRGSQHF. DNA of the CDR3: TGTGCCAGCAGTGCGGCGGGACGCGGGTCCCAGCATTTT.

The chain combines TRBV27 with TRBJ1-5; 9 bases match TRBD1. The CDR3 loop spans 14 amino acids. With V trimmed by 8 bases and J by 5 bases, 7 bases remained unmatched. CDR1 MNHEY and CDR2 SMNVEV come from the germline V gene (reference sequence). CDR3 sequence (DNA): TGTGCCAGCTCACGGGGGGACAGGGATCAGCCCCAGCATTTT. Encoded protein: CASSRGDRDQPQHF.